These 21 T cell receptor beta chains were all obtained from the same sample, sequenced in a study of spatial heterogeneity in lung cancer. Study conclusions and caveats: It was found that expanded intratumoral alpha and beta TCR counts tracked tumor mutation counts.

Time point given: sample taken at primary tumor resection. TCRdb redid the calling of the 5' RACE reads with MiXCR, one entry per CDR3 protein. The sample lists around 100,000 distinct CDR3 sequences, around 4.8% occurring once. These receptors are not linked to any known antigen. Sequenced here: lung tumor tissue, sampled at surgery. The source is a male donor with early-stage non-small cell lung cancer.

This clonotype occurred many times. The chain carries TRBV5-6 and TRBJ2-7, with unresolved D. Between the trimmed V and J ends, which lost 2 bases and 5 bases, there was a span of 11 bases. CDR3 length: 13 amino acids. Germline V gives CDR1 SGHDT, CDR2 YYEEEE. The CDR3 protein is CASSFFIADEQYF. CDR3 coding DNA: TGTGCCAGCAGCTTTTTTATAGCCGACGAGCAGTACTTC. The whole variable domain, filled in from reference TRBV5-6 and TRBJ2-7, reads DAGVTQSPTHLIKTRGQQVTLRCSPKSGHDTVSWYQQALGQGPQFIFQYYEEEERQRGNFPDRFSGHQFPNYSSELNVNALLLGDSALYLCASSFFIADEQYFGPGTRLTVT.

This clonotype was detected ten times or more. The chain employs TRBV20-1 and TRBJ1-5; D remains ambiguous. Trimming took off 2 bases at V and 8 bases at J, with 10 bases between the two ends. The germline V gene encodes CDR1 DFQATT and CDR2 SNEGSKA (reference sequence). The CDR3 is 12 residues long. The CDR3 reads CSARSPEEPQHF. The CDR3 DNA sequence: TGCAGTGCTAGATCCCCTGAAGAGCCCCAGCATTTT.

The CDR3 loop is CASSPDPGGNYGYTF. CDR3 bases: TGCGCCAGCAGCCCCGACCCTGGCGGAAACTATGGCTACACCTTC. The chain uses TRBV4-1 and TRBJ1-2, with unresolved D. This CDR3 spans 15 amino acids. V lost 4 bases and J 2 bases, leaving 14 bases between the germline ends. Germline CDR1 reads MGHRA; CDR2 reads YSYEKL.

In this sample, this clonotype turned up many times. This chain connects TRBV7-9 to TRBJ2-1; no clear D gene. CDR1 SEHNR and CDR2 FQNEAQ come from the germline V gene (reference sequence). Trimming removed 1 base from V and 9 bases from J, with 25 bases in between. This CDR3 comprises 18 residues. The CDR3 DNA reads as TGTGCCAGCAGCTTAGAATGGCCTTCAGCTAGTGTGGGGTTTGAGCAGTTCTTC. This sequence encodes CASSLEWPSASVGFEQFF.

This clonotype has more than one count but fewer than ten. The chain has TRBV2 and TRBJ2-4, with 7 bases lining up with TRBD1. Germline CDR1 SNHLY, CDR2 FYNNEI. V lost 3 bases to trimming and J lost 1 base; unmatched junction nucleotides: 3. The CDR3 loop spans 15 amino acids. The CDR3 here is CASSDTTGAKNIQYF. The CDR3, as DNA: TGTGCCAGCAGTGATACGACAGGGGCCAAAAACATTCAGTACTTC.

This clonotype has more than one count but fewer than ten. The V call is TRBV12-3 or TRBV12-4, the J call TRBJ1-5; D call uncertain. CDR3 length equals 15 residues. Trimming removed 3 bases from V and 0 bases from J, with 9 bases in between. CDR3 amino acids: CASSFWSDSNQPQHF. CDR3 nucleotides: TGTGCCAGCAGTTTTTGGTCCGATAGCAATCAGCCCCAGCATTTT.

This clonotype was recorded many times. CDR3: CASSPQHSYEQYF. Here the CDR3 DNA reads TGCGCCAGCAGCCCCCAGCACTCCTACGAGCAGTACTTC. This chain links TRBV4-1 with TRBJ2-7; D is uncertain. Per germline, CDR1 MGHRA and CDR2 YSYEKL. The CDR3 has 13 residues. V lost 4 bases to trimming and J lost 0 bases, with 7 bases between them.

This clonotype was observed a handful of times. This chain's CDR3 is CASSSQPGANVLTF. The CDR3 coding sequence is TGCGCCAGCAGCTCCCAACCGGGGGCCAACGTCCTGACTTTC. The chain has TRBV5-1 and TRBJ2-6; D not resolved. This CDR3 region has 14 residues. V was shortened by 3 bases and J by 4 bases, with 8 bases between the two germline ends. From germline, CDR1 is SGHRS and CDR2 YFSETQ.

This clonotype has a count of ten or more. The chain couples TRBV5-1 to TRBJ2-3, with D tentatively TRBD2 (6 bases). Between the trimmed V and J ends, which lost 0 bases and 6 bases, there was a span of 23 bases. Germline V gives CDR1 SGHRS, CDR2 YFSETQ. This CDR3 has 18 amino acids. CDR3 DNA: TGCGCCAGCAGCTTGGTAGGTGGCGGGATCCAGGTAATGGATACGCAGTATTTT. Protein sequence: CASSLVGGGIQVMDTQYF.

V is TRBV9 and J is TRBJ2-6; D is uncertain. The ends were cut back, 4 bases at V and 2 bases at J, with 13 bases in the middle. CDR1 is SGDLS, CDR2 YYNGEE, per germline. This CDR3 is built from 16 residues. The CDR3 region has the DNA TGTGCCAGCAGCACCGACCCAACGGCTGGGGCCAACGTCCTGACTTTC. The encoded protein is CASSTDPTAGANVLTF.

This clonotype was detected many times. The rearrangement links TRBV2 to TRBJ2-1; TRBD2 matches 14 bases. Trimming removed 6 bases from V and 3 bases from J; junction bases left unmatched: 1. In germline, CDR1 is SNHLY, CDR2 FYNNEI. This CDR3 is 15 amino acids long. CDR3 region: CASRGTSGSYNEQFF. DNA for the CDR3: TGTGCCAGCAGGGGGACTAGCGGGAGCTACAATGAGCAGTTCTTC.

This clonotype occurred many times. The CDR3 region is CASSFHLGRGERGKLFF. The CDR3 bases are TGTGCCAGCAGTTTCCACTTAGGCAGGGGCGAGAGAGGGAAACTGTTTTTT. This chain connects TRBV6-5 to TRBJ1-4, with D tentatively TRBD1 (6 bases). V lost 4 bases and J lost 11, with 26 bases in between. The V gene's germline CDR1 is MNHEY and CDR2 SVGAGI. This CDR3 has 17 amino acids.

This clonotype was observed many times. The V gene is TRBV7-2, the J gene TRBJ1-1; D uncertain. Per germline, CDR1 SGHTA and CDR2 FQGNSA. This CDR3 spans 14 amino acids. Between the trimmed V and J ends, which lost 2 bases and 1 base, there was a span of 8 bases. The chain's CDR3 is CASSLRRRNTEAFF. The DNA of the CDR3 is TGTGCCAGCAGCTTACGCAGGAGGAACACTGAAGCTTTCTTT.

CDR3 amino acids: CASSVSWAHPEAFF. Here the CDR3 DNA reads TGTGCCAGCAGCGTCTCATGGGCCCACCCTGAAGCTTTCTTT. The V call is TRBV9, the J call TRBJ1-1; D is unresolved. From germline, CDR1 is SGDLS and CDR2 YYNGEE. This CDR3 is 14 amino acids long. V was pared by 2 bases and J by 6 bases, with 14 bases between.

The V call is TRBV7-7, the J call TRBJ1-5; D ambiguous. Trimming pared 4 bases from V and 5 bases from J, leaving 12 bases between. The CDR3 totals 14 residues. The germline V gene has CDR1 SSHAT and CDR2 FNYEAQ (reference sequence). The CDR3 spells CASSSQRVDQPQHF. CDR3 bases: TGTGCCAGCAGCTCACAGAGGGTGGATCAGCCCCAGCATTTT.

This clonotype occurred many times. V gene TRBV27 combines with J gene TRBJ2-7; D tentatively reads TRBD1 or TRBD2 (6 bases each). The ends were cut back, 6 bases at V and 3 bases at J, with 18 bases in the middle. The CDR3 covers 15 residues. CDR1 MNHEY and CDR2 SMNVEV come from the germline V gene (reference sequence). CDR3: CASSPGGLGVYEQYF. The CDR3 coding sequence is TGTGCCAGCAGCCCCGGGGGCCTGGGGGTCTACGAGCAGTACTTC.

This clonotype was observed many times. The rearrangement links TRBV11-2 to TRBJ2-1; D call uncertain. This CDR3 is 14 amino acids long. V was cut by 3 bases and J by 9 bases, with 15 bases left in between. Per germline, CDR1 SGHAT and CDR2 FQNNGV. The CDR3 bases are TGTGCCAGCAGCTTCTTGCCCCTCGGTCCTGAGCAGTTCTTC. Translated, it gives CASSFLPLGPEQFF.

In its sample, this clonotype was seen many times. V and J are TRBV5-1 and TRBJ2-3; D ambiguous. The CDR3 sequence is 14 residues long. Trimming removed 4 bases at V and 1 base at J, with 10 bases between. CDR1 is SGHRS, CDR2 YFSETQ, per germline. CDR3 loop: CASSPQVGTDTQYF. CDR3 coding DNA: TGCGCCAGCAGCCCACAAGTTGGCACAGATACGCAGTATTTT.

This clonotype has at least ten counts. The CDR3, as DNA: TGTGCCAGCGCCCCGGCCTTCCCCTCCTACAATGAGCAGTTCTTC. Its protein product is CASAPAFPSYNEQFF. The J gene is TRBJ2-1, the V gene TRBV6-5; unclear D gene. The CDR3 consists of 15 residues. Trimming took 8 bases from V and 0 from J, leaving 14 bases between them. Germline assignment: CDR1 MNHEY and CDR2 SVGAGI.

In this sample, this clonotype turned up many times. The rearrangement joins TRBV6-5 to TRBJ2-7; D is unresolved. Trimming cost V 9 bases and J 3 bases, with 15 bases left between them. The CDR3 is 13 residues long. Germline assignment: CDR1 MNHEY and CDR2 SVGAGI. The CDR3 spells CASSRVSLYEQYF. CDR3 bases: TGTGCCAGTTCAAGGGTGTCCCTCTACGAGCAGTACTTC.

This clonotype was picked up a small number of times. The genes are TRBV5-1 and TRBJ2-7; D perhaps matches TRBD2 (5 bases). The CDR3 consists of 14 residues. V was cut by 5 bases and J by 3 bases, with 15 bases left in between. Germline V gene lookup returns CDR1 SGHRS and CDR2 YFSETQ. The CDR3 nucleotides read TGCGCCAGCAGACAAGCTCGGGAAGTCTACGAGCAGTACTTC. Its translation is CASRQAREVYEQYF.